The clone carrying this TCR beta chain was recorded many times. Its antigen is unknown. The sample comes from a study of T cell repertoires in cytomegalovirus infection. Study summary: Indications came from public TCR beta signatures; they pointed to CMV infection and to a matching HLA type.

Findings and limits, study-wide: Clonotype analysis showed dominance of the ex vivo response by HLA-C-restricted CMV-specific TCR beta clonotypes.

The CDR3 sequence is 13 residues long. V lost 4 bases to trimming and J lost 8 bases, with 12 bases between them. Per germline, CDR1 SGHTA and CDR2 FQGTGA. TCRdb processed the reads anew with MiXCR; each CDR3 protein has one entry. The sample consists of roughly 320,000 distinct CDR3 sequences, around 10% of them appearing once. This clonotype was sampled from a human donor in good health (CMV status not recorded). Some clones in this sample may be carry-over from other donors' samples. The chain recombines TRBV7-3 with TRBJ2-1; D is ambiguous. The sequenced sample was PBMCs. CDR3 protein: CASSSGPGDEQFF. CDR3 DNA: TGTGCCAGCAGCTCGGGCCCCGGCGATGAGCAGTTCTTC.